Listed below are T cell receptor beta chains from one sample, sequenced in a study of T-cell memory formation after mild COVID-19. TCRdb processed the 5' RACE reads anew with MiXCR; each CDR3 protein has one entry. The table shows roughly 280,000 distinct CDR3 sequences, with roughly 8% occurring only once. The material sequenced was PBMCs or a T cell subset sorted from them (not recorded which). These receptors originate from a man between 18 and 35 years old who had mild COVID-19 (a few samples of this study predate the infection). Cell type and time point are not known. CDR3s include the opening cysteine and the closing phenylalanine or tryptophan. The D gene is left open where the match is weak. Expanded clones are given a class, and other clones once, few, many or no size at all.

cdr3_nt cdr3_aa cdr3_length j_call v_call clone_size d_call
TGTGCCAGCAGCTTAGCGCGGGAGAGGGGAAGTAGTACAGATACGCAGTATTTT CASSLARERGSSTDTQYF 18 TRBJ2-3 TRBV7-8 many TRBD2
TGTGCCAGCAGCTTACGCAACAGGGGGCGACTTAATCAGCCCCAGCATTTT CASSLRNRGRLNQPQHF 17 TRBJ1-5 TRBV7-8 few TRBD1
TGCAGTGCTAGTAGCGGTCCTAGCACAGATACGCAGTATTTT CSASSGPSTDTQYF 14 TRBJ2-3 TRBV20-1 - -
TGTGCCAGCAGCTTAGTGGGGGGACCAGCCAAAAACATTCAGTACTTC CASSLVGGPAKNIQYF 16 TRBJ2-4 TRBV7-2 few -
TGTGCCAGCAGTGAACAGGACTATGGCTACACCTTC CASSEQDYGYTF 12 TRBJ1-2 TRBV2 - -
TGCGCCAGCAGCTTGTCGGGATTTCGCACCGGGGAGCTGTTTTTT CASSLSGFRTGELFF 15 TRBJ2-2 TRBV5-1 few -
TGCGCCAGCAGCCCTGGGGTAGCCGGAGATACGCAGTATTTT CASSPGVAGDTQYF 14 TRBJ2-3 TRBV5-1 - -
TGCAGTGCTAGAGATCAAACAGGGGGACAGCCCCAGCATTTT CSARDQTGGQPQHF 14 TRBJ1-5 TRBV20-1 - TRBD1
TGTGCCAGCCGACTATCCGGACCCGCTGTAGAGACCCAGTACTTC CASRLSGPAVETQYF 15 TRBJ2-5 TRBV3-1 few -
TGCAGTGCTATTGGGGCCTCTGGCTACACCTTC CSAIGASGYTF 11 TRBJ1-2 TRBV20-1 - -
TGTGCCAGCAGCGTAGAGGATAGCATCTACAATGAGCAGTTCTTC CASSVEDSIYNEQFF 15 TRBJ2-1 TRBV9 many -
TGTGCCAGCAGACCCATTACTAGCACCCCCCACAATGAGCAGTTCTTC CASRPITSTPHNEQFF 16 TRBJ2-1 TRBV27 few -
TGTGCCAGCAGCCGGGGGCGGAGCACTGAAGCTTTCTTT CASSRGRSTEAFF 13 TRBJ1-1 TRBV7-9 few -
TGTGCCAGCAGCCTACAGGGGATTCAGCCCCAGCATTTT CASSLQGIQPQHF 13 TRBJ1-5 TRBV5-6 few TRBD1
TGCGCCAGCAGGGTCGCGGCAGGCTCTGGGGCCAACGTCCTGACTTTC CASRVAAGSGANVLTF 16 TRBJ2-6 TRBV5-1 few -
TGTGCCAGCAGTATAAGGGGCGGATTGAGCGGCTACACCTTC CASSIRGGLSGYTF 14 TRBJ1-2 TRBV25-1 few -
TGTGCCAGCAGAAACCCTAGCGGGGGGGATACGCAGTATTTT CASRNPSGGDTQYF 14 TRBJ2-3 TRBV12-3/TRBV12-4 many TRBD2